A selection of T cell receptor beta chains follows, all from one sample in a study of identical twins. TCRdb passed the 5' RACE reads through MiXCR, listing each CDR3 protein once. The sample includes just under 650,000 distinct CDR3 sequences, just over 7% of them seen just once. These sequences were also reported in another study, on yellow fever vaccine responses in identical twins.

The sample comprised PBMCs. The receptors originated from a woman aged 18-29 years in good health. The CDR3 runs from the conserved cysteine through the conserved F or W. Fields, in order: J gene, CDR3 length, clone size, D gene, V gene, CDR3 DNA, CDR3 protein. A D gene is named only where the DNA matches it firmly. The size field is filled for only some rows; it gives once, few, many or a size class.

j_gene: TRBJ2-5; len: 14; abundance: many; d_gene: TRBD2; v_gene: TRBV5-1; CDR3nt: TGCGCCAGCAGCATAAGCGGGAGCGGTGAGACCCAGTACTTC; CDR3aa: CASSISGSGETQYF
j_gene: TRBJ2-1; len: 15; abundance: few; d_gene: TRBD1; v_gene: TRBV27; CDR3nt: TGTGCCAGCATCCGAAGACAGGGTATATACAATGAGCAGTTCTTC; CDR3aa: CASIRRQGIYNEQFF
j_gene: TRBJ2-3; len: 14; abundance: .; d_gene: .; v_gene: TRBV15; CDR3nt: TGTGCCACCAGCAGAGTGCCGAGCACAGATACGCAGTATTTT; CDR3aa: CATSRVPSTDTQYF
j_gene: TRBJ2-5; len: 14; abundance: .; d_gene: TRBD1; v_gene: TRBV7-2; CDR3nt: TGTGCCAGCAGCCCGGACAGGATCTTGAAGACCCAGTACTTC; CDR3aa: CASSPDRILKTQYF
j_gene: TRBJ1-5; len: 15; abundance: few; d_gene: TRBD1; v_gene: TRBV27; CDR3nt: TGTGCCAGCGGGAGGACAGGGGTTCGCAATCAGCCCCAGCATTTT; CDR3aa: CASGRTGVRNQPQHF
j_gene: TRBJ1-1; len: 14; abundance: many; d_gene: .; v_gene: TRBV12-3/TRBV12-4; CDR3nt: TGTGCCAGCAGACCCGGGACACCGAACACTGAAGCTTTCTTT; CDR3aa: CASRPGTPNTEAFF
j_gene: TRBJ2-7; len: 16; abundance: few; d_gene: TRBD2; v_gene: TRBV4-2; CDR3nt: TGTGCCAGCAGCCAAGAATGGTTAGCGGGAGGTCACGAGCAGTACTTC; CDR3aa: CASSQEWLAGGHEQYF
j_gene: TRBJ1-1; len: 14; abundance: many; d_gene: .; v_gene: TRBV7-9; CDR3nt: TGTGCCAGCAGCTTGGACCACCCGGTTACTGAAGCTTTCTTT; CDR3aa: CASSLDHPVTEAFF
j_gene: TRBJ1-6; len: 15; abundance: few; d_gene: .; v_gene: TRBV3-1; CDR3nt: TGTGCCAGCAGCCAAGATCTGGCAGGGAATTCACCCCTCCACTTT; CDR3aa: CASSQDLAGNSPLHF
j_gene: TRBJ2-1; len: 16; abundance: .; d_gene: TRBD2; v_gene: TRBV9; CDR3nt: TGTGCCAGCAGCGTACGCAGTAGCGGGCTCTACAATGAGCAGTTCTTC; CDR3aa: CASSVRSSGLYNEQFF
j_gene: TRBJ2-5; len: 16; abundance: few; d_gene: TRBD2; v_gene: TRBV6-1; CDR3nt: TGTGCCAGCAGTACCAGCGGGAGTTTGCGTGTGGAGACCCAGTACTTC; CDR3aa: CASSTSGSLRVETQYF
j_gene: TRBJ2-5; len: 15; abundance: .; d_gene: TRBD1; v_gene: TRBV29-1; CDR3nt: TGCAGCGCCGACGGACAGGCTAAAGCCCAAGAGACCCAGTACTTC; CDR3aa: CSADGQAKAQETQYF
j_gene: TRBJ2-2; len: 15; abundance: .; d_gene: TRBD1; v_gene: TRBV14; CDR3nt: TGTGCCAGCAGCCAGACAGGGAAGAACACCGGGGAGCTGTTTTTT; CDR3aa: CASSQTGKNTGELFF
j_gene: TRBJ2-7; len: 14; abundance: many; d_gene: TRBD1; v_gene: TRBV7-8; CDR3nt: TGTGCCAGCAGCTCGCAGGGGACAGCCTACGAGCAGTACTTC; CDR3aa: CASSSQGTAYEQYF
j_gene: TRBJ2-2; len: 17; abundance: few; d_gene: TRBD1; v_gene: TRBV7-8; CDR3nt: TGTGCCAGCAGCCCCGTAGGGACAGTCATGAACACCGGGGAGCTGTTTTTT; CDR3aa: CASSPVGTVMNTGELFF
j_gene: TRBJ2-5; len: 14; abundance: many; d_gene: .; v_gene: TRBV28; CDR3nt: TGTGCCAGCAGTGAAAAGAGAATATCAGAGACCCAGTACTTC; CDR3aa: CASSEKRISETQYF
j_gene: TRBJ2-1; len: 12; abundance: .; d_gene: TRBD1; v_gene: TRBV27; CDR3nt: TGTGCCAGCAGTGGCCTGGGGGACAGTCGGTTCTTC; CDR3aa: CASSGLGDSRFF
j_gene: TRBJ2-3; len: 15; abundance: few; d_gene: TRBD2; v_gene: TRBV20-1; CDR3nt: TGCAGTGCTACACATCGTACTAGCGGGAGGTATACGCAGTATTTT; CDR3aa: CSATHRTSGRYTQYF
j_gene: TRBJ2-4; len: 16; abundance: many; d_gene: .; v_gene: TRBV12-3/TRBV12-4; CDR3nt: TGTGCCAGCAGTTTAGGGGCTGACCTCGCCAAAAACATTCAGTACTTC; CDR3aa: CASSLGADLAKNIQYF
j_gene: TRBJ2-1; len: 15; abundance: .; d_gene: .; v_gene: TRBV27; CDR3nt: TGTGCCAGCAGTACCACAGGGTCGGGGCATCGTGAGCAGTTCTTC; CDR3aa: CASSTTGSGHREQFF
j_gene: TRBJ2-7; len: 15; abundance: few; d_gene: .; v_gene: TRBV20-1; CDR3nt: TGCAGTGCTAGAGGTACACCGGGGACAATAGAGGAGCAGTACTTC; CDR3aa: CSARGTPGTIEEQYF
j_gene: TRBJ2-1; len: 19; abundance: .; d_gene: .; v_gene: TRBV24-1; CDR3nt: TGTGCCACCAGTGATGGCCCGACGGGGTGGCAGGGGTCCTACAATGAGCAGTTCTTC; CDR3aa: CATSDGPTGWQGSYNEQFF
j_gene: TRBJ2-7; len: 13; abundance: .; d_gene: .; v_gene: TRBV6-1; CDR3nt: TGTGCCAGCAGGACAGCCTACTCCTACGAGCAGTACTTC; CDR3aa: CASRTAYSYEQYF
j_gene: TRBJ2-1; len: 18; abundance: .; d_gene: TRBD2; v_gene: TRBV5-1; CDR3nt: TGCGCCAGCAGCCTGGGCCTTAGCGGGAGGGCCGGGTACAATGAGCAGTTCTTC; CDR3aa: CASSLGLSGRAGYNEQFF
j_gene: TRBJ2-1; len: 15; abundance: .; d_gene: .; v_gene: TRBV7-9; CDR3nt: TGTGCCAGCAGCTCTACTCACGGGGTTGGAAATGAGCAGTTCTTC; CDR3aa: CASSSTHGVGNEQFF
j_gene: TRBJ2-7; len: 18; abundance: few; d_gene: .; v_gene: TRBV12-3/TRBV12-4; CDR3nt: TGTGCCAGCAGTTCCTCTTACAGGGGGCTAGCGGGAGCCCCCGAGCAGTACTTC; CDR3aa: CASSSSYRGLAGAPEQYF
j_gene: TRBJ2-3; len: 20; abundance: .; d_gene: TRBD2; v_gene: TRBV11-2; CDR3nt: TGTGCCAGCAGCCTCGGCAGGGGACCGGGACTAGCGGGAGCCACAGATACGCAGTATTTT; CDR3aa: CASSLGRGPGLAGATDTQYF
j_gene: TRBJ2-5; len: 12; abundance: few; d_gene: .; v_gene: TRBV10-3; CDR3nt: TGTGCCATCAGCCGACCGGGGGAGACCCAGTACTTC; CDR3aa: CAISRPGETQYF
j_gene: TRBJ2-2; len: 16; abundance: .; d_gene: TRBD2; v_gene: TRBV7-6; CDR3nt: TGTGCCAGCAGCTTTCCCCTTGGGGAGGGAACCGGGGAGCTGTTTTTT; CDR3aa: CASSFPLGEGTGELFF
j_gene: TRBJ2-5; len: 14; abundance: many; d_gene: .; v_gene: TRBV7-2; CDR3nt: TGTGCCAGCAGCTTAGATTGGCAGGGGTGGACCCAGTACTTC; CDR3aa: CASSLDWQGWTQYF
j_gene: TRBJ2-1; len: 15; abundance: .; d_gene: TRBD2; v_gene: TRBV27; CDR3nt: TGTGCCAGCAGCCTGGGACTAGCGGGAGTACGTGAGCAGTTCTTC; CDR3aa: CASSLGLAGVREQFF
j_gene: TRBJ2-1; len: 15; abundance: .; d_gene: TRBD2; v_gene: TRBV10-3; CDR3nt: TGTGCTGTGTCCGGGGGGGGAAGCTCCTACAATGAGCAGTTCTTC; CDR3aa: CAVSGGGSSYNEQFF
j_gene: TRBJ1-6; len: 16; abundance: many; d_gene: .; v_gene: TRBV7-2; CDR3nt: TGTGCCAGCAGCTTAGCGATCGGAGGGTGGACTTCACCCCTCCACTTT; CDR3aa: CASSLAIGGWTSPLHF